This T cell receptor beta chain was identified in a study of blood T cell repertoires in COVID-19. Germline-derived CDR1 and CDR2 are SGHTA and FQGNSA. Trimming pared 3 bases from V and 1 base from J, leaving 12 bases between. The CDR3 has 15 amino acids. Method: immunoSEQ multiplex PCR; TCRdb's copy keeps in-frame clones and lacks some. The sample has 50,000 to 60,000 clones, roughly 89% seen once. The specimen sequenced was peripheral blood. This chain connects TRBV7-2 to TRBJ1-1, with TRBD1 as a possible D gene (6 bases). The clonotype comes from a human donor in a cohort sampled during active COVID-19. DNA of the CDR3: TGTGCCAGCAGCTTCAGGACAGCACAGAACACTGAAGCTTTCTTT. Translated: CASSFRTAQNTEAFF. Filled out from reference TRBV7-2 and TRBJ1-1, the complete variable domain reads GAGVSQSPSNKVTEKGKDVELRCDPISGHTALYWYRQSLGQGLEFLIYFQGNSAPDKSGLPSDRFSAERTGGSVSTLTIQRTQQEDSAVYLCASSFRTAQNTEAFFGQGTRLTVV.